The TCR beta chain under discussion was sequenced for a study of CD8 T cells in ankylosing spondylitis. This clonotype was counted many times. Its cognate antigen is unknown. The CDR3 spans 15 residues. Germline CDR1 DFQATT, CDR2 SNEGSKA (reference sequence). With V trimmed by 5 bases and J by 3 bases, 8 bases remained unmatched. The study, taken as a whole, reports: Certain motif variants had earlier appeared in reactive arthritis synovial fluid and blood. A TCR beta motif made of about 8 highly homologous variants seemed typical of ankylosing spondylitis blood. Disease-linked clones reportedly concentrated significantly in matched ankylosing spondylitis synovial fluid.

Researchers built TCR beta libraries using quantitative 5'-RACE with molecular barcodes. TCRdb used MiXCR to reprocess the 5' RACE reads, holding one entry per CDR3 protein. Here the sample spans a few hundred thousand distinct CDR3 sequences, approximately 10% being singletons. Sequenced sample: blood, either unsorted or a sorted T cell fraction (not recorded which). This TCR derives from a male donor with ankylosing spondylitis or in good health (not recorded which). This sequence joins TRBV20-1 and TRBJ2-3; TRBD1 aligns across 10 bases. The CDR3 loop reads CSAGGDRGNTDTQYF. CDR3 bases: TGCAGTGCTGGTGGGGACAGGGGAAATACAGATACGCAGTATTTT.